This T cell receptor (beta chain) was observed in a study of vaccination and CD4 T cells after COVID-19. Study information: Those taking part got two shots of either the BNT162b2 or the mRNA-1273 vaccine. Researchers treated control cultures with a CEFX pool, an HIV-1 Nef pool, or no peptide.

As to treatment: roughly 11-day PBMC culture with coronavirus spike peptide pools or control peptides (ViraFEST assay). Collection of the unexposed donor's CD4+ T cells took place before the COVID-19 pandemic (2011-2018). The V end was cut by 0 bases, the J end by 9 bases, with 12 bases between. The germline V gene encodes CDR1 DFQATT and CDR2 SNEGSKA (reference sequence). The CDR3 length is 13 residues. The Oncomine TCR Beta short-read assay sequenced DNA from cultured CD4+ T cells. Cultures of CD4+ T cells served as the source for extracting genomic DNA. TCRdb recomputed calls from the PCR reads with MiXCR, one row per CDR3 protein. The table records about 10,000 distinct CDR3 sequences, 32% of them present only once. This clonotype was seen a few times. Its antigen is not known.

This chain uses TRBV20-1 with TRBJ1-5, with D tentatively TRBD1 (5 bases). Sequenced sample: CD4+ T cells from blood, cultured in vitro. The receptor was isolated from a human donor in good health. The CDR3 reads CSARDLGRGPQHF. The CDR3 DNA is TGCAGTGCTAGAGATCTGGGACGGGGGCCCCAGCATTTT.